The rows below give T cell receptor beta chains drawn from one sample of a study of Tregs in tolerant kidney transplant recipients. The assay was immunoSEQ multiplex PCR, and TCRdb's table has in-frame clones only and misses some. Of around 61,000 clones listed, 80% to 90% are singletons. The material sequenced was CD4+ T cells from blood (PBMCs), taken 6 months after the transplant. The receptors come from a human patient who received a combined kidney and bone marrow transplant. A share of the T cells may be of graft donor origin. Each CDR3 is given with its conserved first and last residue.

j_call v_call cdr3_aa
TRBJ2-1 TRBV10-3 CAISAGQGQNSYNEQFF
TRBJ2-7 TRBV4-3 CASSQDSRGYYEQYF
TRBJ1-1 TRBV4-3 CASSLYRGRTEAFF
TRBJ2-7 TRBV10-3 CAISESDRPYEQYF
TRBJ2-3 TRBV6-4 CASSDTRDSTDTQYF
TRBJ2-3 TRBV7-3 CASSLGGEDTQYF
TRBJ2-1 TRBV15 CATSRWRGTSGNSYNEQFF
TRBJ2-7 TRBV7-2 CASSLRRTGYEQYF
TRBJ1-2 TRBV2 CASDRGRNGYTF
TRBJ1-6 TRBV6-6 CASTPYEANSPLHF
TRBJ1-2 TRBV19 CASSINRGYGYTF
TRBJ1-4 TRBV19 CASALGGSNEKLFF
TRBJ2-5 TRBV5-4 CASRTTGGSETQYF
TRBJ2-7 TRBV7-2 CASSSSGGAYEQYF
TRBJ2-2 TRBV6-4 CAPGDRGDTGELFF